The 9 T cell receptor beta chains reported below all come from one sample, sequenced in a study of T-cell reconstitution after alpha-beta-depleted transplantation in children (dated by TCRdb to the mid-2010s). Library creation used PCR. Instrument used: Illumina HiSeq 2500. TCR libraries were prepared with molecular barcoding, using unique molecular identifiers to normalize TCRbeta repertoire quantification. The public reads were reprocessed in TCRdb via fastp at Q25 and MiXCR, keeping in-frame beta chains. A single entry per CDR3 protein holds the most common genes and DNA from its merged rows. For this sample the table gives some 530,000 distinct CDR3 sequences, of which under 15% were detected only once. Together, the top ten hold around 6% of the sample. The source material was PBMCs from the stem cell graft donor, sampled from the stem cell graft. The receptors derive from a human donor who donated a stem cell graft to a child with combined immunodeficiency.

This rearrangement joins TRBV6-4 to TRBJ2-1; the match to TRBD1 covers 8 bases. The CDR3 sequence is 13 residues long. In germline, CDR1 is MRHNA, CDR2 SNTAGT. J was trimmed by 5 bases and V by 8 bases; bases with no gene match: 5. This CDR3 reads CASSGQDNNEQFF. The DNA for the CDR3 is TGTGCCAGCTCGGGACAGGATAACAATGAGCAGTTCTTC.

This clonotype came up many times. The chain combines TRBV20-1 with TRBJ2-5; TRBD1 aligns across 10 bases. The CDR3 extends over 19 amino acids. The trim removed 2 bases at V and 3 bases at J, leaving 18 bases unmatched. The germline CDR1 and CDR2 sequences are DFQATT and SNEGSKA (reference sequence). In DNA, the CDR3 is TGCAGTGCTAGAACTCTTGGGACAGGGGTCCCAAATACCAAAGAGACCCAGTACTTC. The encoded protein is CSARTLGTGVPNTKETQYF.

DNA for the CDR3: TGTGCCAGCAGTTATAGTCCAGACTCCTACGAGCAGTACTTC. This translates into CASSYSPDSYEQYF. The chain has TRBV6-2 or TRBV6-3 and TRBJ2-7; D is unresolved. Germline V CDR1 and CDR2: MNHEY, SVGEGT. Deletions cut 3 bases from V and 0 bases from J, with 9 bases between. The CDR3 length is 14 residues.

This clonotype was counted only a few times. The chain combines TRBV9 with TRBJ2-1, with D maybe TRBD2 (6 bases). The CDR3 is made up of 16 amino acids. The V and J ends lost 0 bases and 4 bases respectively, with 14 bases between them. The germline CDR1 and CDR2 sequences are SGDLS and YYNGEE. Written as DNA, the CDR3 is TGTGCCAGCAGCGTAGGAGGTAGCGGACTTTACAATGAGCAGTTCTTC. Residues: CASSVGGSGLYNEQFF.

There are many counts of this clonotype. The chain is built from TRBV4-3 and TRBJ2-2, with D unresolved. Looked up from germline, CDR1 is LGHNA and CDR2 is YSLEER. The CDR3 is made up of 15 amino acids. Trimming shortened V by 1 base and J by 2 bases, and 8 bases separated the two germline ends. In nucleotides, the CDR3 is TGCGCCAGCAGCCAAGCCTACAGCAACACCGGGGAGCTGTTTTTT. It is translated as CASSQAYSNTGELFF.

The J gene is TRBJ2-1, the V gene TRBV3-1; D not resolved. Germline-derived CDR1 and CDR2 are LGHDT and YNNKEL (reference sequence). This CDR3 has 16 residues. V was shortened by 0 bases and J by 3 bases, with 12 bases between the two germline ends. The chain's CDR3 is CASSQDGLENYNEQFF. CDR3 sequence (DNA): TGTGCCAGCAGCCAAGATGGCCTCGAGAACTACAATGAGCAGTTCTTC.

This clonotype was seen ten or more times. J is TRBJ2-2 and V is TRBV5-6; the match to TRBD2 covers 7 bases. Per germline, CDR1 SGHDT and CDR2 YYEEEE. V trimming: 0 bases; J trimming: 5 bases; junction bases outside the gene matches: 4. CDR3 length: 15 amino acids. Written as DNA, the CDR3 is TGTGCCAGCAGCTTGGACCTAGCGGATACCGGGGAGCTGTTTTTT. Translation: CASSLDLADTGELFF.

V is TRBV2 and J is TRBJ2-6; 7 bases map to TRBD1. Unmatched junction bases numbered 6, after V lost 2 bases and J lost 2 bases. This CDR3 has 17 amino acids. In germline, CDR1 is SNHLY, CDR2 FYNNEI. CDR3 DNA sequence: TGTGCCAGCAGTGAACCTCTGGGACAGACTGGGGCCAACGTCCTGACTTTC. It encodes CASSEPLGQTGANVLTF.

The chain recombines TRBV5-1 with TRBJ1-4; D remains ambiguous. Germline V gene sequence: CDR1 SGHRS, CDR2 YFSETQ. V was trimmed by 4 bases and J by 4 bases, leaving 5 bases between them. The CDR3 is 12 amino acids. CDR3 loop: CASSEDNEKLFF. The DNA for the CDR3 is TGCGCCAGCAGCGAGGATAATGAAAAACTGTTTTTT.